The source of this TCR beta chain is a study of metastatic and nonmetastatic thyroid tumors. Study in general: Comparison of repertoires was carried out across blood and tumor or nodule tissue from malignant and benign thyroid patients. Study-wide findings and caveats: Within blood and tumor, benign nodules reportedly had significantly lower TCR beta diversity than malignant thyroid tumors did.

Trimming took 0 bases from V and 7 from J; bases not matched to a gene: 10. There are 15 residues in the CDR3. The V gene's germline CDR1 is DFQATT and CDR2 SNEGSKA (reference sequence). Thyroid surgery was preceded by no treatment in any patient. This clone was recorded many times. Antigen specificity is unknown. Methods used by the authors: To classify distant metastasis in papillary thyroid cancer, a model was built from CDR3 differences across clinicopathological groups. Through MiXCR, TCRdb re-clonotyped the PCR reads. These V and J calls derive from TCRdb rather than the authors' analysis. This sample has roughly 30,000 clones, with 20% found just once.

The TCR originated in a female donor with papillary thyroid cancer or a benign thyroid nodule (not recorded which). Some clones in this sample may be carry-over from other donors' samples. The rearrangement uses TRBV20-1 and TRBJ1-1; 8 bases fit TRBD1. Sequencing was done on a sample of blood. The CDR3 protein is CSAREPQGEFNEAFF. CDR3 sequence (DNA): TGCAGTGCTAGAGAACCACAGGGGGAGTTTAATGAAGCTTTCTTT.